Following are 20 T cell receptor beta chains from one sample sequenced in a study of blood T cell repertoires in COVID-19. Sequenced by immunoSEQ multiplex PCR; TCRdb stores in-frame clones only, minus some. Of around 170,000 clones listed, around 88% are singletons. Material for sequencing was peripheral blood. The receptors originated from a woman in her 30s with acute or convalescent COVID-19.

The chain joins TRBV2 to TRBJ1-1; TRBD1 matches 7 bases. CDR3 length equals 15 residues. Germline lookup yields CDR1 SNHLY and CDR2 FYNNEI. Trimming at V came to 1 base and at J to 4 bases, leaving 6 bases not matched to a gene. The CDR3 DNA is TGTGCCAGCAGTGAAGGGAACAGGGGATCCACTGAAGCTTTCTTT. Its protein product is CASSEGNRGSTEAFF.

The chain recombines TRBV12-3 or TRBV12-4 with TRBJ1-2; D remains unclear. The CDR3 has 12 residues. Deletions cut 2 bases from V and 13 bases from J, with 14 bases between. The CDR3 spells CASSLPPGVFTF. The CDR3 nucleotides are TGTGCCAGCAGTTTACCCCCAGGCGTGTTCACCTTC.

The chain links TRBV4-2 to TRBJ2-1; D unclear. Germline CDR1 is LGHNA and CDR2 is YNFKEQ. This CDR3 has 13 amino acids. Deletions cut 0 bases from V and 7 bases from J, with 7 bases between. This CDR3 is CASSQDLLNEQFF. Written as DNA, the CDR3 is TGTGCCAGCAGCCAAGATCTTTTGAATGAGCAGTTCTTC.

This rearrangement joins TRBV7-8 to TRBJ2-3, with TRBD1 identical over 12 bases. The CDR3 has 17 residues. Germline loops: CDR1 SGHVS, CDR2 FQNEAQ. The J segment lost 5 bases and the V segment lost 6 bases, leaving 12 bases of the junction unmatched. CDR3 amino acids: CASRRLRDRGRKDTQYF. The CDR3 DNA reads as TGTGCCAGCAGAAGACTTAGGGACAGGGGGCGAAAAGATACGCAGTATTTT.

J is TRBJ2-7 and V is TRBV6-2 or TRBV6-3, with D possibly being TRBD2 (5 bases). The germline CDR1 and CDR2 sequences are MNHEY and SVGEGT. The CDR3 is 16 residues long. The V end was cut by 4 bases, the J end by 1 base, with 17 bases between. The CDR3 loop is CASSSLRLDYSYEQYF. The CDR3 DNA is TGTGCCAGCAGTTCCCTTCGACTCGACTATTCCTACGAGCAGTACTTC.

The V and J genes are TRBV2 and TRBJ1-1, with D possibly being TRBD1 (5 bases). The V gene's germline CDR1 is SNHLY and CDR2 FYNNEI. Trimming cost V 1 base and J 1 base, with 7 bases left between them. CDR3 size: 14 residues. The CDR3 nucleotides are TGTGCCAGCAGTGAAGAGGGGCCGAACACTGAAGCTTTCTTT. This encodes CASSEEGPNTEAFF.

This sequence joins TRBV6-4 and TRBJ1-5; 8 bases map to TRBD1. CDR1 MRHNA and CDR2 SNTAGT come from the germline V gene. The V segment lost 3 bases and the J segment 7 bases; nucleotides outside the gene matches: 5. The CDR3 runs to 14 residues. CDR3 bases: TGTGCCAGCAGTGAAACAGGGGGAGGACAGCCCCAGCATTTT. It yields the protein CASSETGGGQPQHF.

The CDR3 coding sequence is TGCGCCAGCAGCTTTGACAGTCACAGCTACGAGCAGTACTTC. Its protein product is CASSFDSHSYEQYF. This chain joins TRBV5-1 and TRBJ2-7, with D perhaps TRBD1 (5 bases). The CDR3 contains 14 residues. Trimming pared 2 bases from V and 3 bases from J, leaving 12 bases between. Germline assignment: CDR1 SGHRS and CDR2 YFSETQ.

Here the CDR3 reads CASSLVWGQGNTIYF. CDR3 nucleotide sequence: TGTGCCAGCAGCTTAGTTTGGGGACAGGGAAACACCATATATTTT. This chain links TRBV7-9 with TRBJ1-3; 7 nucleotides agree with TRBD1. The CDR3 is made up of 15 amino acids. Germline CDR1 reads SEHNR; CDR2 reads FQNEAQ (reference sequence). V shed 1 base, J shed 4 bases, and the junction held 4 bases outside the gene matches.

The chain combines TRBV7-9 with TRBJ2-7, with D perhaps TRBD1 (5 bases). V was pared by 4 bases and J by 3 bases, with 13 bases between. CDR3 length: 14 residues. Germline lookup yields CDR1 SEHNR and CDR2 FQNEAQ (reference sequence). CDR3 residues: CASSSTMTVYEQYF. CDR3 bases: TGTGCCAGCAGCTCAACTATGACAGTCTACGAGCAGTACTTC.

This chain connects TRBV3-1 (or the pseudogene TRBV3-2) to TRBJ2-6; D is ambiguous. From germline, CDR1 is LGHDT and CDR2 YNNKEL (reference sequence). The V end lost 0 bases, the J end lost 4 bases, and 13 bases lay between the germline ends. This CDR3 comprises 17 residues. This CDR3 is CASSQEIWVRGANVLTF. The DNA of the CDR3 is TGTGCCAGCAGCCAAGAGATCTGGGTGCGGGGGGCCAACGTCCTGACTTTC.

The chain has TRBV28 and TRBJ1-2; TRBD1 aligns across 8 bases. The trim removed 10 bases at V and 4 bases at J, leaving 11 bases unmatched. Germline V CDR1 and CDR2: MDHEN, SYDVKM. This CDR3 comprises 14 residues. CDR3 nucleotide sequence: TGTGCCATCCTCCCAGGGGGCGAAATCTATGGCTACACCTTC. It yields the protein CAILPGGEIYGYTF.

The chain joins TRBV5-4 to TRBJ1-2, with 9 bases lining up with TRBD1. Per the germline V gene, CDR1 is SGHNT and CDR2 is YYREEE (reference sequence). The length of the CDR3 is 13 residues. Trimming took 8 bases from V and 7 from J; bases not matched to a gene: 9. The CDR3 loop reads CASTHRGRLGYTF. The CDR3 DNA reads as TGTGCCAGTACCCACAGGGGGCGCCTTGGCTACACCTTC.

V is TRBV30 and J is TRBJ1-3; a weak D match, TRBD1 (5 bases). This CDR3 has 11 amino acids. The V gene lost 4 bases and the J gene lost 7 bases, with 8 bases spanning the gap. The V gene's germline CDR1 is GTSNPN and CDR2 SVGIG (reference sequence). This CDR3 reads CAWIGGNTIYF. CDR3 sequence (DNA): TGTGCCTGGATTGGGGGGAACACCATATATTTT. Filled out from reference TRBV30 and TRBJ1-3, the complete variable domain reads SQTIHQWPATLVQPVGSPLSLECTVEGTSNPNLYWYRQAAGRGLQLLFYSVGIGQISSEVPQNLSASRPQDRQFILSSKKLLLSDSGFYLCAWIGGNTIYFGEGSWLTVV.

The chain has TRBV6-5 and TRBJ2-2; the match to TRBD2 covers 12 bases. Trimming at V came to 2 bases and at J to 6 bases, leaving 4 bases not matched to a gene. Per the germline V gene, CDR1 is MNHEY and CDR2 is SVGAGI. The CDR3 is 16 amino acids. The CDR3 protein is CASSYTPSGRAGELFF. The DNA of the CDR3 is TGTGCCAGCAGTTACACCCCTAGCGGGAGGGCCGGGGAGCTGTTTTTT.

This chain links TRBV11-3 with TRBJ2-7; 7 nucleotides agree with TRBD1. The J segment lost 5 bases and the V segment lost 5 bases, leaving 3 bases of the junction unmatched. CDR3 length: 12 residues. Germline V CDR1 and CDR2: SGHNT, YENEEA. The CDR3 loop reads CASSQGTDEQYF. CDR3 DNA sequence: TGTGCCAGCAGCCAAGGGACAGACGAGCAGTACTTC.

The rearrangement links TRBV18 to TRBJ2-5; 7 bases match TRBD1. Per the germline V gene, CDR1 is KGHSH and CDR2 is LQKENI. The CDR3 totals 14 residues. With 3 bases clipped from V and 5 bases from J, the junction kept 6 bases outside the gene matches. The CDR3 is CASSPITGAETQYF. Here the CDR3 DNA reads TGTGCCAGCTCACCGATCACAGGGGCGGAGACCCAGTACTTC. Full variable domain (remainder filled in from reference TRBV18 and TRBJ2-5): NAGVMQNPRHLVRRRGQEARLRCSPMKGHSHVYWYRQLPEEGLKFMVYLQKENIIDESGMPKERFSAEFPKEGPSILRIQQVVRGDSAAYFCASSPITGAETQYFGPGTRLLVL.

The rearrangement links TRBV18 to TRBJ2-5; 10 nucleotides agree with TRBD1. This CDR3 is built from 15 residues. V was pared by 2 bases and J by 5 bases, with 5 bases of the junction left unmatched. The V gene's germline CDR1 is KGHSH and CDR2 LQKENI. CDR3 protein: CASSPTGQGYETQYF. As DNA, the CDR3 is TGTGCCAGCTCACCAACGGGACAGGGGTATGAGACCCAGTACTTC.

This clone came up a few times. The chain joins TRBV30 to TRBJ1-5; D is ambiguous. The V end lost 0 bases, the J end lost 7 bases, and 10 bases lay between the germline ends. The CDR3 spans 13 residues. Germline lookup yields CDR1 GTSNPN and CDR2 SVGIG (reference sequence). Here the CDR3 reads CAWSVEGQQPQHF. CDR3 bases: TGTGCCTGGAGTGTTGAGGGTCAGCAGCCCCAGCATTTT. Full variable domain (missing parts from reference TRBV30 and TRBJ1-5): SQTIHQWPATLVQPVGSPLSLECTVEGTSNPNLYWYRQAAGRGLQLLFYSVGIGQISSEVPQNLSASRPQDRQFILSSKKLLLSDSGFYLCAWSVEGQQPQHFGDGTRLSIL.

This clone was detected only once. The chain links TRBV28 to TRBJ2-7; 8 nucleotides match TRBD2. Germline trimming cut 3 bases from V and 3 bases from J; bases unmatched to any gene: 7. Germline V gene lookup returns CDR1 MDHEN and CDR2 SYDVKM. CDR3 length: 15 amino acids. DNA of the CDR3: TGTGCCAGCAGTTTCTGGCGGGAGGACCTCTACGAGCAGTACTTC. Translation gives CASSFWREDLYEQYF.